This TCR beta chain appears in the sequencing data of a study of regulatory T cells in long-lasting Graves disease (dated by TCRdb to the early 2020s). About the full investigation: Patients with newly diagnosed Graves' disease had been on antithyroid drugs for under 3 months. Peripheral blood TCR sequencing and RNA sequencing compared persistent Graves' disease patients with newly diagnosed Graves' disease patients. The study took place in China and was registered as a clinical trial. TCR sequencing covered 13 persistent and 20 or so newly diagnosed Graves' disease patients, some 33 samples in total.

About this clonotype itself: What antigen it recognizes has not been identified. No much larger clone is present one base from it, and per-base qualities are unavailable.

The time point label, as the study defines it: newly diagnosed GD, antithyroid drugs for less than 3 months. For both TCR sequencing and RNA sequencing, RNA was extracted from PBMCs using TRIzol. The diagnosis of Graves' disease was made according to American Thyroid Association guidelines. Patients for the study were recruited at an endocrinology department in Xi'an, China. Each patient gave roughly 8.4 milliliters of peripheral blood, collected in an EDTA anticoagulant tube. Ficoll Paque Plus density gradient separation was used to isolate PBMCs, and no further T cell sorting was performed. An Agilent 2100 Bioanalyzer and agarose gel were used to assess RNA quality, and a NanoDrop 2000 was used to measure RNA concentration. General conclusions and limits of the study: Only peripheral blood was studied, because thyroid tissue, the primary lesion, was inaccessible. Compared with newly diagnosed patients, patients with persistent Graves' disease had lower TCR Shannon entropy and fewer highly expanded clones, which suggests clonal expansion. As a limitation, the authors acknowledged that the small sample size may reduce accuracy. Persistent patients shared more public clonotypes among themselves (2,741) than newly diagnosed patients did (about 1,000). TRBV28, TRBJ1-2 and TRBJ2-5 were preferentially used in persistent disease, while TRBV20-1 and TRBJ2-1 were favored in newly diagnosed disease. Sequencing and analysis were restricted to the TCR beta chain.

The library came from multiplex PCR. Sequencing relied on an Illumina HiSeq 4000. TCR beta libraries were built with iRepertoire HTBI primers and Arm-PCR amplification of CDR3 regions. PCR products were gel purified before sequencing. The authors processed their data as follows. Gene usage analysis of CDR3 amino acid clonotypes used the 62 TRBV and around 14 TRBJ segments found across samples. Filtered high-quality paired reads were merged into contigs using COPE and FqMerger. Contigs were aligned with BLAST to IMGT TRBV, TRBD and TRBJ reference genes, and CDR3 was defined per IMGT. Any clonotype with a frequency above 0.1% was counted as a highly expanded clone. Shannon entropy served as the measure of repertoire diversity, while the Gini coefficient captured V-J evenness. Public clonotypes were defined as clonotypes shared by more than one individual. TCRdb applied fastp at Q25 and MiXCR to the public reads, then kept only in-frame beta chains. Identical CDR3 protein sequences are pooled into one entry, listed with their most common genes and DNA. For this entry, the V and J calls and clone size follow TCRdb and not the study's own pipeline. A total of 420,000 or so distinct CDR3 sequences appear in this sample, roughly 15% of them only once. The top ten constitute about 23% of the sample.

Clipping removes 7 bases from V and 3 bases from J, with 16 as the unmatched junction base count. The cysteine opens and the phenylalanine closes a CDR3 of 17 amino acids. Only the CDR3 portion is preserved as DNA: 51 bases, with reading frame beginning at the first base. These data were also reused for a study on T cells in Graves' hyperthyroidism and ophthalmopathy. Per the second study: Stable Graves' hyperthyroidism was defined as no progression to ophthalmopathy during 18 months of follow-up. Hyperthyroidism patients were aged 18 to 65 years and newly diagnosed, with disease duration of less than 2 months. Exclusion was applied to patients with uncontrolled infections, other autoimmune diseases, pregnancy or lactation. Diagnoses were established on the basis of clinical symptoms, serum thyroxine and TRAb, thyroid ultrasound, and orbital computed tomography. The TCR CDR3 was subjected to a first round of RT-PCR using the HTBI primer set and the Qiagen OneStep RT-PCR kit. Most expanded thyroid clonotypes (frequency above 0.001) were also detected in blood, suggesting blood repertoires may reflect thyroid immune responses. A 13 V-J signature model separated ophthalmopathy from stable hyperthyroidism, with roughly 88% sensitivity and about 81% specificity in cross-validation and 80%/75% in testing. During validation, the model predicted progression to ophthalmopathy a median of approximately 6.5 months ahead of onset, with 70.59% sensitivity and more than 72% specificity. To identify distinguishing TCR V-J signatures, a discovery cohort of around 100 patients was used, comprising some 45 with Graves' ophthalmopathy and some 60 with stable Graves' hyperthyroidism. Whether ophthalmopathy could be predicted prospectively was tested in an independent validation cohort made up of under 20 hyperthyroidism patients plus 17 patients who later progressed to ophthalmopathy. The roughly 94 discovery patients were randomly divided into training and test sets at a 7:3 ratio. Thyroid tissue and blood T-cell repertoires from about six Graves' hyperthyroidism patients were also compared in the study. After sampling, hyperthyroidism patients received methimazole starting at 30 mg daily, and ophthalmopathy patients received high-dose intravenous methylprednisolone. The libraries were constructed in a second round of multiplex PCR and then size-selected and purified. Sequencing of the libraries was done on an Illumina HiSeq2000 using paired-end 100 bp reads. Raw data were processed with SOAPnuke, discarding reads with adapters, uncalled bases, mean Phred below 15, or no exact constant-primer or identifier match. COPE v1.2.5 was used to merge high-quality paired reads, and clonotypes were defined as unique nucleotide sequences. MiTCR v1.1 was used to align clonotypes to the IMGT TRBV, TRBD and TRBJ reference segments. The analysis included only V-J combinations with a frequency above 0.0001, which together covered more than 99% of the repertoires. The TCS score was defined as the ratio of F50 (clonal expansion) to E x V (chaos), calculated using BLOSUM62-based TCRdist between CDR3 peptides within each V-J. Welch's t-statistics and random forest reduced roughly 530 V-J features to 13, which were used in a naive Bayes classifier (R e1071). Sample size was not statistically predetermined, and investigators were not blinded to group allocation. The paper describes TCR Vbeta CDR3 sequencing of 135 peripheral blood samples, made up of around 41 ophthalmopathy patients, around 78 hyperthyroidism patients and approximately 17 progressor patients.

Recombination connected TRBV12-3 or TRBV12-4 to TRBJ1-1; 8 nucleotides in the junction match TRBD1. The sequencing used peripheral blood mononuclear cells (PBMCs), collected at new diagnosis, from a patient treated with antithyroid drugs. This TCR was recovered from a woman in her late teens or twenties with Graves disease. Donor details come from another sample of the same person, matched by shared clones. The sequenced DNA: TGTGCCAGCAACATAAGGGCAGGGGGCGCTTCCTACACTGAAGCTTTCTTT. Translation gives CASNIRAGGASYTEAFF.